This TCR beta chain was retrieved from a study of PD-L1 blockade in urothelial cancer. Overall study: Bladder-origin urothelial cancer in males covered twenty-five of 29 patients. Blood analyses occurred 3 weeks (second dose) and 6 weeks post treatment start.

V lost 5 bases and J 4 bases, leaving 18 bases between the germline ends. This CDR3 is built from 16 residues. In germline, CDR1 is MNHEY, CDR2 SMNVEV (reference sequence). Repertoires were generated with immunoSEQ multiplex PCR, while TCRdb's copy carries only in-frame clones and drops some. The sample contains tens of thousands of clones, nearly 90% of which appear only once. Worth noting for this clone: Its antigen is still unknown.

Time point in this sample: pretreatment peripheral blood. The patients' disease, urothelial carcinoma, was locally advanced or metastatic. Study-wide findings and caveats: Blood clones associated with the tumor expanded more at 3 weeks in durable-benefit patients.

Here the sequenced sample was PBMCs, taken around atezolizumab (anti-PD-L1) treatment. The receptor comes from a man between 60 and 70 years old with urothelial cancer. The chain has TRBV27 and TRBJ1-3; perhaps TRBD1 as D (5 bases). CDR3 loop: CASSPQGTLRGNTIYF. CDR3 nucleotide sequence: TGTGCCAGCAGTCCGCAGGGCACATTACGCGGAAACACCATATATTTT.